One T cell receptor beta chain is described in this entry. Its antigen is as yet unknown. Some clones are missing from TCRdb's copy, which holds only in-frame ones; the method was immunoSEQ multiplex PCR. The sample carries approximately 47,000 clones, around 76% recorded once. This entry comes from a study of vaccination effects on CD4 cells after COVID-19. The wider study: There were two convalescent patients who gave samples 16 days and one week before vaccination.

Upon completion of about eleven days in culture, CD4+ T cells were isolated. PCR confirmed that the person was infected with SARS-CoV-2 between March and December 2020. Half the medium was swapped for IL-2 medium on days 3 and 7. This material consisted of CD4+ T cells from PBMCs cultured without peptide, taken before COVID-19 vaccination. The sequence was obtained from a human donor who had a prior SARS-CoV-2 infection.

The CDR3, as DNA: TGTGCCAGCAGCACTTGGACCGACCCCTACGAGCAGTACTTC. This encodes CASSTWTDPYEQYF. The V and J genes are TRBV7-2 and TRBJ2-7; unclear D gene. CDR1 and CDR2 (germline): SGHTA, FQGNSA. The CDR3 is 14 amino acids. The V and J ends lost 5 bases and 2 bases respectively, with 13 bases between them.